This TCR beta chain derives from a study of blood T cell repertoires in COVID-19. CDR3 length: 15 residues. Germline CDR1 and CDR2: MNHEY and SVGAGI. With 0 bases clipped from V and 7 bases from J, the junction kept 8 bases outside the gene matches. TCRdb's copy holds only in-frame clones and misses some; the assay was immunoSEQ multiplex PCR. The sample lists more than 150,000 clones; 70% to 90% were seen once. The sequencing input was peripheral blood. This sequence joins TRBV6-5 and TRBJ2-7, with TRBD1 identical over 8 bases. This sequence was found in a woman aged 80 or over with acute or convalescent COVID-19. The CDR3 region has the DNA TGTGCCAGCAGTTACTCGAGCAACAGGGGGAGAGAGCAGTACTTC. Its protein product is CASSYSSNRGREQYF.